Following are 8 T cell receptor beta chains from one sample sequenced in a study of post-analysis software for immune sequencing data. The library was made from cDNA and included unique molecular identifiers. One entry per CDR3 protein, called by TCRdb with MiXCR from the PCR reads. Here the sample spans about 190,000 distinct CDR3 sequences, approximately 30% being singletons. Their cognate antigens are unknown. Study-level points and caveats: With TRBV5-6, TRBV5-1 and TRBV20-1 included, about 5 TRBV segments were more frequent in patients than in controls.

Specimen: blood. These receptors were obtained from a girl aged 2-17 years with multiple sclerosis.

The gene calls are TRBV12-3 or TRBV12-4 and TRBJ2-1, with 12 nucleotides matching TRBD2. V dropped 8 bases and J dropped 7; count of bases not matched to a gene: 6. The CDR3 is 14 residues long. CDR3: CASVLAGGTNEQFF. CDR3 bases: TGTGCCAGCGTCCTAGCGGGGGGGACGAATGAGCAGTTCTTC.

The V and J genes are TRBV5-1 and TRBJ2-1; D is perhaps TRBD2 (7 bases). Germline V lookup: CDR1 SGHRS, CDR2 YFSETQ. CDR3 length: 16 residues. V lost 0 bases and J lost 7, with 17 bases in between. The CDR3 here is CASSLVDRGARNEQFF. Written as DNA, the CDR3 is TGCGCCAGCAGCTTGGTCGATCGGGGGGCGCGGAATGAGCAGTTCTTC.

Many counts were recorded for this clonotype. The V call is TRBV3-1, the J call TRBJ2-3; weak D call: TRBD2 (5 bases). Looked up from germline, CDR1 is LGHDT and CDR2 is YNNKEL (reference sequence). Trimming left V 1 base short and J 0 bases short, with 11 bases between. This CDR3 comprises 16 residues. The CDR3 sequence: CASSQVVATSTDTQYF. In DNA form, the CDR3 reads TGTGCCAGCAGCCAAGTGGTAGCGACTAGCACAGATACGCAGTATTTT.

Comments on this clonotype: A junction end diverges from the germline sequence, so it may reflect a read error. This chain links TRBV7-9 with TRBJ2-5; 10 bases are shared with TRBD2. CDR3 length: 13 amino acids. Germline V CDR1 and CDR2: SEHNR, FQNEAQ (reference sequence). The CDR3 DNA is TGTGCCAGCACCCCTAGCGGGGGAGAGACCCGGTACTTC. Encoded protein: CASTPSGGETRYF.

This clonotype was detected many times. The chain couples TRBV15 to TRBJ2-5, with D unclear. This CDR3 region has 14 residues. The V end lost 3 bases, the J end lost 4 bases, and 12 bases lay between the germline ends. Germline values: CDR1 LNHNV, CDR2 YYDKDF (reference sequence). CDR3 in amino acids: CATSSGSELETQYF. Here the CDR3 DNA reads TGTGCCACCAGCAGTGGCAGCGAGCTAGAGACCCAGTACTTC.

A note on this clonotype: A much larger clone differs by one base, so this may be a read error. The chain carries TRBV12-3 or TRBV12-4 and TRBJ2-5; D call uncertain. V shed 4 bases and J shed 11 bases, with 14 bases lying between them. The CDR3 sequence is 12 residues long. CDR3 sequence: CASSYGSSEQYF. The CDR3 region has the DNA TGTGCCAGCAGTTACGGATCCTCTGAGCAGTACTTC.

This chain links TRBV7-9 with TRBJ2-7; 11 positions agree with TRBD2. This CDR3 contains 16 residues. Germline V CDR1 and CDR2: SEHNR, FQNEAQ (reference sequence). V was clipped by 0 bases and J by 10 bases; unmatched bases: 11. CDR3 loop: CASSLALAGVVMAQYF. CDR3 coding DNA: TGTGCCAGCAGCTTAGCACTAGCGGGAGTAGTGATGGCCCAGTACTTC. Full variable domain (remainder filled in from reference TRBV7-9 and TRBJ2-7): DTGVSQNPRHKITKRGQNVTFRCDPISEHNRLYWYRQTLGQGPEFLTYFQNEAQLEKSRLLSDRFSAERPKGSFSTLEIQRTEQGDSAMYLCASSLALAGVVMAQYFGPGTRLTVT.

This clonotype has a handful of counts. The germline gene is not matched at one end of the junction; a read error may be the cause. The chain couples TRBV12-3 or TRBV12-4 to TRBJ2-4; D is perhaps TRBD2 (5 bases). CDR3 size: 15 residues. The CDR3: CVSNSGGPSSGEQYF. The CDR3 nucleotides are TGTGTCAGCAATTCCGGAGGACCGTCGAGTGGAGAGCAGTACTTC.